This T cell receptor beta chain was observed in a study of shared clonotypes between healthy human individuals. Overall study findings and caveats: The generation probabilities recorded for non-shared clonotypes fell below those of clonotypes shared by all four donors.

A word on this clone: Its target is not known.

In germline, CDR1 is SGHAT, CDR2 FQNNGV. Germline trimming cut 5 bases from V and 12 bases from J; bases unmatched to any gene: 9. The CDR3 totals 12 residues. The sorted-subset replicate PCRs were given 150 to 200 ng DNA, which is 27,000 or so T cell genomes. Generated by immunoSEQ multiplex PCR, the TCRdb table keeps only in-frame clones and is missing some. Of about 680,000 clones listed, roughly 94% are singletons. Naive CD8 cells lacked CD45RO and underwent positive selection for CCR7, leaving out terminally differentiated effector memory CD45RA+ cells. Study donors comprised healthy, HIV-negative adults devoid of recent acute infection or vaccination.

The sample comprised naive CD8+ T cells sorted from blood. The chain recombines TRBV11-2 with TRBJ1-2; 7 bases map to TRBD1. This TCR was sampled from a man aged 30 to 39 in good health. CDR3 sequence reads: CASSTLTGSDTF. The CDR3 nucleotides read TGTGCCAGCAGCACCCTGACAGGGAGCGACACCTTC.